The 18 T cell receptor beta chains presented below share a single source sample, sequenced in a study of control samples from healthy donors and cancer patients. The data were produced by immunoSEQ multiplex PCR, yet TCRdb's version contains in-frame clones alone and is incomplete. The table lists approximately 130,000 clones, around 87% of them singletons, with around 9% in the top ten. Sample: blood. The receptors shown here come from a man aged 40-49 years in good health.

This rearrangement joins TRBV7-9 to TRBJ1-6, with 10 nucleotides matching TRBD1. J was trimmed by 8 bases and V by 4 bases; bases with no gene match: 14. The CDR3 has 18 residues. Germline lookup yields CDR1 SEHNR and CDR2 FQNEAQ (reference sequence). The CDR3 DNA reads as TGTGCCAGCAGCTCTATTTTATTGTTTGGGACAGGGGATTCACCCCTCCACTTT. Protein product: CASSSILLFGTGDSPLHF. Full variable domain (outside the CDR3, taken from reference TRBV7-9 and TRBJ1-6): DTGVSQNPRHKITKRGQNVTFRCDPISEHNRLYWYRQTLGQGPEFLTYFQNEAQLEKSRLLSDRFSAERPKGSFSTLEIQRTEQGDSAMYLCASSSILLFGTGDSPLHFGNGTRLTVT.

The chain couples TRBV12-5 to TRBJ2-5, with TRBD2 as a possible D gene (7 bases). The CDR3 loop spans 16 amino acids. V lost 5 bases, J lost 5 bases, and 21 bases lay in between. Germline-derived CDR1 and CDR2 are LGHNT and FRNRAP. The CDR3 DNA follows: TGTGCTAGTGGTCCCCGCTCTAGGGGGGGAGTGGAGACCCAGTACTTC. Its protein is CASGPRSRGGVETQYF.

This clone was counted between two and nine times. The gene calls are TRBV7-2 and TRBJ2-7, with D uncertain. Trimming removed 2 bases at V and 3 bases at J, with 11 bases between. This CDR3 is built from 14 residues. CDR1 is SGHTA, CDR2 FQGNSA, per germline. CDR3 amino acids: CASSLRHTIYEQYF. The CDR3 DNA sequence: TGTGCCAGCAGCTTACGCCACACTATCTACGAGCAGTACTTC. Full variable domain (rest looked up from reference TRBV7-2 and TRBJ2-7): GAGVSQSPSNKVTEKGKDVELRCDPISGHTALYWYRQSLGQGLEFLIYFQGNSAPDKSGLPSDRFSAERTGGSVSTLTIQRTQQEDSAVYLCASSLRHTIYEQYFGPGTRLTVT.

The V gene is TRBV4-2, the J gene TRBJ1-5; the D gene is possibly TRBD1 (5 bases). Between the trimmed V and J ends, which lost 0 bases and 5 bases, there was a span of 14 bases. Germline CDR1 reads LGHNA; CDR2 reads YNFKEQ. CDR3 size: 16 residues. The CDR3 is CASSQEGPPLHQPQHF. The CDR3 region has the DNA TGTGCCAGCAGCCAAGAGGGACCCCCTCTGCATCAGCCCCAGCATTTT.

This chain joins TRBV24-1 and TRBJ1-5; tentative D call: TRBD1 (6 bases). Germline V lookup: CDR1 KGHDR, CDR2 SFDVKD. This CDR3 spans 14 amino acids. V dropped 5 bases and J dropped 3 bases, with 10 bases sitting between them. The CDR3 DNA reads TGTGCCACCAGTGGTACAGGGTACAATCAGCCCCAGCATTTT. Its translation is CATSGTGYNQPQHF.

The rearrangement links TRBV6-1 to TRBJ2-6; D is ambiguous. The CDR3 totals 14 residues. Germline V lookup: CDR1 MNHNS, CDR2 SASEGT. Trimming stripped 4 bases from V and 0 bases from J, with 4 bases between. This CDR3 is CASSAASGANVLTF. CDR3 coding DNA: TGTGCCAGCAGTGCAGCCTCTGGGGCCAACGTCCTGACTTTC.

In the case of this clone: The conserved phenylalanine or tryptophan normally closing the CDR3 is absent here, so this likely arose from a read error. The DNA is omitted, as the CDR3 cannot be located on it reliably, and the CDR3 follows TCRdb's listing. The chain joins TRBV29-1 to TRBJ1-2; TRBD1 is taken as the D call from the table, unchecked against the DNA. Germline CDR1 SQVTM, CDR2 ANQGSEA. The CDR3 has 13 amino acids, counting both end residues. The CDR3 spells CSFPDREAMAGSI.

The chain couples TRBV19 to TRBJ2-7; D gene uncertain. CDR3 length equals 14 residues. Germline-derived CDR1 and CDR2 are LNHDA and SQIVND (reference sequence). Between the trimmed V and J ends, which lost 4 bases and 0 bases, there was a span of 10 bases. Written as DNA, the CDR3 is TGTGCCAGTAGTAAAGGCTGGAGCTCCTACGAGCAGTACTTC. Residues: CASSKGWSSYEQYF.

The CDR3 bases are TGTGCCAGCAGCGCGACCGCAAACACCGGGGAGCTGTTTTTT. The encoded protein is CASSATANTGELFF. The chain joins TRBV7-2 to TRBJ2-2, with unresolved D. This CDR3 contains 14 residues. Germline lookup yields CDR1 SGHTA and CDR2 FQGNSA. V shed 5 bases and J shed 2 bases, with 9 bases lying between them.

The rearrangement uses TRBV30 and TRBJ1-1, with D maybe TRBD1 (6 bases). Trimming removed 3 bases at V and 0 bases at J, with 14 bases between. The CDR3 contains 15 residues. Germline V gene sequence: CDR1 GTSNPN, CDR2 SVGIG (reference sequence). The CDR3: CAWRGRQAMNTEAFF. The CDR3 region has the DNA TGTGCCTGGAGGGGGAGACAGGCCATGAACACTGAAGCTTTCTTT.

This clone has a single count. This chain joins TRBV3-1 (or the pseudogene TRBV3-2) and TRBJ2-1; 7 nucleotides agree with TRBD2. The CDR3 covers 15 residues. Per the germline V gene, CDR1 is LGHDT and CDR2 is YNNKEL (reference sequence). The CDR3 DNA follows: TGTGCTCTCCGGACTAGATTGACAATGAGCAATGAGCAGTTCTTC. Translation gives CALRTRLTMSNEQFF.

The chain employs TRBV7-2 and TRBJ2-5; 8 bases map to TRBD2. The CDR3 runs to 17 residues. Germline CDR1 SGHTA, CDR2 FQGNSA. The V segment lost 4 bases and the J segment 1 base; nucleotides outside the gene matches: 11. CDR3 coding DNA: TGTGCCAGCAGCTCAACCTTAGCGGGGAGGGGCCAAGAGACCCAGTACTTC. Its protein is CASSSTLAGRGQETQYF.

The chain uses TRBV21-1 and TRBJ2-4; TRBD1 is taken as the D call from the table, unchecked against the DNA. TRBV21-1 is given as a pseudogene. CDR3 size: 18 residues. CDR3 nucleotide sequence: TGTGCCAGCAGCAAAGTAGGGGTAGTGCTTATATCCAAAAACATTCAGTACTTC. It encodes CASSKVGVVLISKNIQYF.

This clone has only a few counts. V is TRBV5-4 and J is TRBJ1-2, with TRBD1 matching 9 bases. The V gene's germline CDR1 is SGHNT and CDR2 YYREEE (reference sequence). The V gene end was trimmed by 0 bases and the J gene end by 2 bases; junction bases not matched to a gene: 5. CDR3 length equals 16 residues. The CDR3 nucleotides read TGTGCCAGCAGCTTGGACTTAGGGACAGGGAACTATGGCTACACCTTC. This translates into CASSLDLGTGNYGYTF. Variable domain in full (rest from reference TRBV5-4 and TRBJ1-2): ETGVTQSPTHLIKTRGQQVTLRCSSQSGHNTVSWYQQALGQGPQFIFQYYREEENGRGNFPPRFSGLQFPNYSSELNVNALELDDSALYLCASSLDLGTGNYGYTFGSGTRLTVV.

This clone was seen a handful of times. This chain joins TRBV5-6 and TRBJ1-2; D is undetermined. CDR3 length: 13 residues. Germline V gene sequence: CDR1 SGHDT, CDR2 YYEEEE. V was shortened by 4 bases and J by 4 bases, with 11 bases between the two germline ends. CDR3 in DNA: TGTGCCAGCAGCCCAACCCCGCCCTATGGCTACACCTTC. It specifies CASSPTPPYGYTF.

The chain carries TRBV24-1 and TRBJ2-1, with TRBD1 identical over 8 bases. The length of the CDR3 is 11 residues. Germline CDR1 is KGHDR and CDR2 is SFDVKD. V trimming: 9 bases; J trimming: 8 bases; junction bases outside the gene matches: 2. The CDR3 DNA is TGTGCCACCGGACAGGGCTATGAGCAGTTCTTC. It translates to CATGQGYEQFF.

J is TRBJ2-7 and V is TRBV10-1; 8 bases fit TRBD2. The CDR3 contains 15 residues. Germline V lookup: CDR1 WNHNN, CDR2 SYGVQD (reference sequence). V was clipped by 2 bases and J by 4 bases; unmatched bases: 7. DNA of the CDR3: TGCGCCAGCAGTGAGATCGGGGGGGCCGTTTACGAGCAGTACTTC. This sequence encodes CASSEIGGAVYEQYF.

This rearrangement joins TRBV18 to TRBJ2-5; D may be TRBD2 (6 bases). In germline, CDR1 is KGHSH, CDR2 LQKENI. The CDR3 contains 13 residues. The V end was cut by 4 bases, the J end by 4 bases, with 10 bases between. CDR3 in DNA: TGTGCCAGCTCACGAGGACTATTAGAGACCCAGTACTTC. Translated, it gives CASSRGLLETQYF.